This TCR beta chain was sequenced during a study of T cell changes during pregnancy in multiple sclerosis. Generated by immunoSEQ multiplex PCR, the TCRdb table keeps only in-frame clones and is missing some. The sample has approximately 100,000 clones; approximately 94% are singletons. CDR3 length equals 16 residues. Germline-derived CDR1 and CDR2 are MNHEY and SMNVEV (reference sequence). With V trimmed by 4 bases and J by 2 bases, 11 bases remained unmatched. The sequences come from peripheral blood, collected in the second trimester of pregnancy. This TCR was sampled from a female donor with multiple sclerosis, enrolled in a pregnancy study. V usage is TRBV27 and J usage is TRBJ2-7, with 7 positions matching TRBD2. CDR3 coding DNA: TGTGCCAGCAGTTCCGCGTTCGGGGGAGGGCCCTACGAGCAGTACTTC. It specifies CASSSAFGGGPYEQYF.